These 12 T cell receptor beta chains came from one sample sequenced in a study of tumor and adjacent non-tumor tissue in lung cancer. This sample's RNA came from whole unsorted tissue. A modified ARM-PCR protocol with three rounds of nested PCR amplified TCRbeta. Using its own MiXCR run on the multiplex PCR reads, TCRdb lists one record per CDR3 protein. This table has about 200,000 distinct CDR3 sequences, over 55% appearing once. Specimen: lung tumor tissue. All receptors derive from a man between 60 and 75 years old with non-small cell lung cancer.

As concerns this clonotype: This sequence may be a read error, since a much larger clone differs from it by one base. The CDR3 coding sequence is TGTACCAGCAGCTTATCCCACTCAGGCCGGGAGCTGTTTTTT. It translates to CTSSLSHSGRELFF. V and J are TRBV11-2 and TRBJ2-2; no reliable D call. Germline lookup yields CDR1 SGHAT and CDR2 FQNNGV. The CDR3 totals 14 residues.

This clonotype was found once. A much larger clone sits a single nucleotide away, making a read error possible. The chain combines TRBV5-1 with TRBJ2-3; D ambiguous. The length of the CDR3 is 15 residues. Trimming pared 1 base from V and 4 bases from J, leaving 13 bases between. The V gene's germline CDR1 is SGHRS and CDR2 YFSETQ. The CDR3 region has the DNA TGCGCCAGCAGCTTGCGTTCGCCGCACTCAGATACGCAGTATTTT. It translates to CASSLRSPHSDTQYF.

Turning to this clonotype: The final CDR3 position lacks the conserved phenylalanine or tryptophan, pointing to a likely read error. It is unclear where the CDR3 begins or ends on the DNA, so no DNA is shown, and the CDR3 is as TCRdb lists it. The rearrangement links TRBV6-6 to TRBJ2-5; the table's D call TRBD2 went unverified against the DNA. Germline CDR1 reads MNHNY; CDR2 reads SVGAGI (reference sequence). The CDR3 is 18 residues long, ends included. The chain's CDR3 is CASSYSSRYDYYQETEYI.

This clonotype was detected only a few times. The rearrangement joins TRBV4-1 to TRBJ2-2, with D possibly TRBD1 on 5 matching bases. Trimming took off 6 bases at V and 4 bases at J, with 12 bases between the two ends. Germline-derived CDR1 and CDR2 are MGHRA and YSYEKL. The CDR3 consists of 14 residues. The DNA for the CDR3 is TGCGCCAGCAGACTCAGGGTTGGCACCGGGGAGCTGTTTTTT. As protein: CASRLRVGTGELFF.

The chain has TRBV5-6 and TRBJ1-4; TRBD1 matches 8 bases. Germline V gene lookup returns CDR1 SGHDT and CDR2 YYEEEE. V lost 4 bases, J lost 6 bases, and 5 bases stayed unmatched. CDR3 length: 14 amino acids. CDR3 residues: CASSPTGVDEKLFF. The CDR3, as DNA: TGTGCCAGCAGCCCGACAGGGGTCGATGAAAAACTGTTTTTT.

The V and J genes are TRBV20-1 and TRBJ2-3, with D perhaps being TRBD1 or TRBD2 (5 bases each). CDR1 is DFQATT, CDR2 SNEGSKA, per germline (reference sequence). Trimming shortened V by 1 base and J by 1 base, and 12 bases separated the two germline ends. This CDR3 region has 15 residues. CDR3 nucleotide sequence: TGCAGTGCTAGAGGGGCCGGGACGGGCACAGATACGCAGTATTTT. It specifies CSARGAGTGTDTQYF.

In this sample, this clonotype turned up once. This may arise from a read error, as a much more abundant clone is one base away. This chain connects TRBV20-1 to TRBJ2-1; 12 bases agree with TRBD1. The CDR3 has 15 residues. Germline trimming cut 5 bases from V and 7 bases from J; bases unmatched to any gene: 9. From germline, CDR1 is DFQATT and CDR2 SNEGSKA (reference sequence). The chain's CDR3 is CSAGGDRGQCNEQFF. In nucleotides, the CDR3 is TGCAGTGCTGGGGGGGACAGGGGGCAATGTAATGAGCAGTTCTTC.

Worth noting for this clonotype: Given a much more abundant clone one base away, this may be a read error. The rearrangement links TRBV5-4 to TRBJ2-3; no clear D gene. Germline CDR1 and CDR2: SGHNT and YYREEE (reference sequence). The CDR3 has 14 amino acids. The CDR3 region has the DNA TGTGCCAGCAGCTTGGATCCGAGCACAGATACGGAGTATTTT. Residues: CASSLDPSTDTEYF.

The V and J genes are TRBV11-1 and TRBJ1-4, with D hard to call. The germline CDR1 and CDR2 sequences are SGHAT and FQDESV (reference sequence). The CDR3 sequence is 15 residues long. V gave up 9 bases and J gave up 7 bases, with 21 bases separating them. The CDR3 sequence: CASSPSREASEKLFF. CDR3 coding DNA: TGTGCCAGTAGCCCTTCCCGGGAGGCGTCTGAAAAACTGTTTTTT.

On this clonotype: No conserved phenylalanine or tryptophan ends this CDR3, so it is likely a read error. The chain joins TRBV12-3 or TRBV12-4 to TRBJ1-4; tentatively, D is TRBD1 (5 bases). Between the trimmed V and J ends, which lost 7 bases and 6 bases, there was a span of 18 bases. The CDR3 loop spans 15 amino acids. The CDR3 DNA reads as TGTGCCAGCATTATCCAAATGGGGGTTCATGAAAAACTGTTTATT. Amino acids: CASIIQMGVHEKLFI.

As for this clonotype: Mismatch with germline at one junction end may stem from a read error. The chain is built from TRBV11-3 and TRBJ2-2; D might be TRBD1 (6 bases). The germline CDR1 and CDR2 sequences are SGHNT and YENEEA. The CDR3 is 15 residues long. CDR3 sequence reads: CASSSGARRSGELFF. The DNA of the CDR3 is TGTGCCAGCAGCTCAGGGGCCAGGCGGTCCGGCGAGCTGTTTTTT. The variable domain in full, completed from reference TRBV11-3 and TRBJ2-2, reads EAGVVQSPRYKIIEKKQPVAFWCNPISGHNTLYWYLQNLGQGPELLIRYENEEAVDDSQLPKDRFSAERLKGVDSTLKIQPAELGDSAVYLCASSSGARRSGELFFGEGSRLTVL.

To note about this clonotype: As the CDR3 is not closed by the conserved phenylalanine or tryptophan, this likely results from a read error. The gene calls are TRBV11-2 and TRBJ2-2; TRBD2 aligns across 12 bases. CDR1 SGHAT and CDR2 FQNNGV come from the germline V gene. The length of the CDR3 is 17 residues. CDR3 amino acids: CASSLLAGGPATGELFS. The CDR3 DNA reads TGTGCCAGCAGCTTACTAGCGGGGGGGCCGGCCACCGGGGAACTGTTTTCT.